A single sample is the source of the 27 T cell receptor beta chains below, sequenced in a study of blood T cells in healthy people across ages. Alongside a J-beta primer mix, a sample-barcoded 5' primer served in a second PCR lasting 7 to 11 cycles. MiXCR, run by TCRdb on the 5' RACE reads, gives a single entry per CDR3 protein. The sample comprises around 1,500,000 distinct CDR3 sequences, roughly 28% of which are singletons, and more than 6% rests with the top ten. Specimen: blood. The receptors originated from a woman between 25 and 40 years old in good health.

This clonotype has ten or more counts. The gene calls are TRBV7-2 and TRBJ2-5; 8 bases fit TRBD2. The CDR3 consists of 14 residues. Unmatched junction bases numbered 7, after V lost 5 bases and J lost 5 bases. The germline gives CDR1 SGHTA, CDR2 FQGNSA. Here the CDR3 reads CASSPMTSAETQYF. DNA for the CDR3: TGTGCCAGCAGCCCTATGACTAGCGCGGAGACCCAGTACTTC.

The chain recombines TRBV2 with TRBJ2-1; TRBD2 aligns across 12 bases. The CDR3 has 16 residues. The V gene's germline CDR1 is SNHLY and CDR2 FYNNEI. The V segment lost 8 bases and the J segment 6 bases; nucleotides outside the gene matches: 11. The CDR3: CASARAGLAGINEQFF. The CDR3 nucleotides read TGTGCCAGCGCCCGGGCGGGACTAGCGGGCATCAATGAGCAGTTCTTC.

This chain connects TRBV20-1 to TRBJ2-1; 11 bases are a match to TRBD2. The CDR3 is 18 amino acids. The junction had 8 bases not matched to a gene; V was cut back by 0 bases and J by 1 base. Per germline, CDR1 DFQATT and CDR2 SNEGSKA (reference sequence). The DNA for the CDR3 is TGCAGTGCTAGAGATCAGGTTCGACTAGCGGGATCCTACAATGAGCAGTTCTTC. Translating it yields CSARDQVRLAGSYNEQFF.

This clonotype appeared a few times. The chain uses TRBV15 and TRBJ1-2; TRBD1 agrees at 8 bases. The CDR3 is 14 amino acids. Germline V gene data show CDR1 as LNHNV and CDR2 as YYDKDF (reference sequence). V dropped 4 bases and J dropped 2; count of bases not matched to a gene: 3. The CDR3 coding sequence is TGTGCCACCAGCATACGGACAGGGAACTATGGCTACACCTTC. This sequence encodes CATSIRTGNYGYTF.

V and J are TRBV7-3 and TRBJ2-5; D tentatively reads TRBD1 or TRBD2 (5 bases each). V was pared by 5 bases and J by 5 bases, with 12 bases between. This CDR3 has 13 residues. Germline V gene sequence: CDR1 SGHTA, CDR2 FQGTGA. The CDR3 region has the DNA TGTGCCAGCAGCCGATCATGGGGGGAGACCCAGTACTTC. Translated: CASSRSWGETQYF.

Notes on this clonotype: This may stem from a read error, because a much larger clone lies one nucleotide away. The J gene is TRBJ2-7, the V gene TRBV3-1; D is unclear. Looked up from germline, CDR1 is LGHDT and CDR2 is YNNKEL (reference sequence). This CDR3 region has 13 residues. Trimming left V 3 bases short and J 3 bases short, with 9 bases between. The CDR3 DNA is TGTGCCAGCAGCCAGACCTTAGTCTACGAGCAGTACTTC. Residues: CASSQTLVYEQYF.

Concerning this clonotype itself: The junction departs from germline at one end; a sequencing error may be responsible. The rearrangement uses TRBV28 and TRBJ1-5; 8 bases match TRBD1. From germline, CDR1 is MDHEN and CDR2 SYDVKM. This CDR3 is built from 17 residues. The CDR3 loop reads CAGREPTGGKTNQPQHF. DNA of the CDR3: TGTGCCGGCAGGGAACCTACAGGGGGGAAGACCAATCAGCCCCAGCATTTT.

Only a few counts were recorded for this clonotype. The chain employs TRBV29-1 and TRBJ2-1, with 9 bases lining up with TRBD2. The J call may not be correct, given that the DNA end is closer to TRBJ2-7. CDR1 is SQVTM and CDR2 is ANQGSEA in the germline V gene. This CDR3 has 16 amino acids. CDR3 bases: TGCAGCGTTGTACTAGCGGGCCTTGACTCCTACAATGAGCAGTACTTC. Its protein product is CSVVLAGLDSYNEQYF.

There are a few counts of this clonotype. The chain is built from TRBV5-5 and TRBJ2-7; no definite D call. The V gene's germline CDR1 is SGHKS and CDR2 YYEKEE (reference sequence). Trimming pared 6 bases from V and 5 bases from J, leaving 18 bases between. The CDR3 sequence is 14 residues long. CDR3 residues: CASNPFGLDNEQYF. CDR3 in DNA: TGTGCCAGCAACCCCTTCGGGTTAGACAACGAGCAGTACTTC.

With regard to this clonotype: A much larger clone differs from this one at a single base, so this may be a read error. The chain carries TRBV9 and TRBJ1-4, with D possibly TRBD1 on 5 matching bases. CDR3 length: 16 residues. V dropped 4 bases and J dropped 16 bases, with 29 bases sitting between them. Germline V lookup: CDR1 SGDLS, CDR2 YYNGEE. The CDR3 loop is CASSPPLAGGKATQFF. The CDR3 DNA is TGTGCCAGCAGCCCCCCCCTGGCGGGGGGGAAGGCAACGCAGTTTTTT. Full variable domain (missing parts from reference TRBV9 and TRBJ1-4): DSGVTQTPKHLITATGQRVTLRCSPRSGDLSVYWYQQSLDQGLQFLIQYYNGEERAKGNILERFSAQQFPDLHSELNLSSLELGDSALYFCASSPPLAGGKATQFFGSGTQLSVL.

This clonotype was seen more than once but under ten times. The chain joins TRBV25-1 to TRBJ1-4; 8 nucleotides match TRBD1. The junction had 5 bases not matched to a gene; V was cut back by 4 bases and J by 4 bases. Germline CDR1 is MGHDK and CDR2 is SYGVNS. This CDR3 contains 15 residues. The CDR3 nucleotides are TGTGCCAGCAGTGCTAACACAGGGGGTAATGAAAAACTGTTTTTT. As protein: CASSANTGGNEKLFF. Complete variable domain (other parts from reference TRBV25-1 and TRBJ1-4): EADIYQTPRYLVIGTGKKITLECSQTMGHDKMYWYQQDPGMELHLIHYSYGVNSTEKGDLSSESTVSRIRTEHFPLTLESARPSHTSQYLCASSANTGGNEKLFFGSGTQLSVL.

This clonotype has a count of ten or more. The chain is built from TRBV20-1 and TRBJ1-2; TRBD1 matches 7 bases. V lost 3 bases and J lost 5; bases outside the gene matches: 24. The CDR3 spans 19 residues. Germline V lookup: CDR1 DFQATT, CDR2 SNEGSKA (reference sequence). The CDR3 DNA sequence: TGCAGTGCTAGTGGGTCAGGTGGGCGTCCGGGACAGCTACAATATGGCTACACCTTC. Translating it yields CSASGSGGRPGQLQYGYTF.

CDR3 DNA sequence: TGTGCCAGCAGTACCCGGGGAACTTACAATGAGCAGTTCTTC. It specifies CASSTRGTYNEQFF. This chain uses TRBV12-3 or TRBV12-4 with TRBJ2-1, with a weak D call TRBD2 (5 bases). The CDR3 has 14 amino acids. The V end was cut by 5 bases, the J end by 4 bases, with 12 bases between.

There are a few counts of this clonotype. CDR3 DNA sequence: TGTGCCAGCAGCCGCGTGGAGGAAAGAGCCAAAAACATTCAGTACTTC. Protein sequence: CASSRVEERAKNIQYF. The V call is TRBV28, the J call TRBJ2-4; weak D call: TRBD2 (5 bases). CDR1 and CDR2 (germline): MDHEN, SYDVKM. Trimming took 6 bases from V and 0 from J, leaving 15 bases between them. The CDR3 is 16 residues long.

The chain has TRBV21-1 and TRBJ2-1; TRBD2 is taken as the D call from the table, unchecked against the DNA. TRBV21-1 is a known pseudogene. This CDR3 region has 16 residues. The CDR3 sequence: CASSKAFSGGYNEQFF. Written as DNA, the CDR3 is TGTGCCAGCAGCAAAGCATTCAGCGGGGGTTACAATGAGCAGTTCTTC.

This clonotype came up many times. The V gene is TRBV6-5, the J gene TRBJ1-2; D is possibly TRBD1 (5 bases). The CDR3 length is 13 residues. The germline CDR1 and CDR2 sequences are MNHEY and SVGAGI. V shed 5 bases and J shed 4 bases, with 11 bases lying between them. DNA of the CDR3: TGTGCCAGCAGTCCGTCGAGGGGCTATGGCTACACCTTC. Translating gives CASSPSRGYGYTF.

This chain joins TRBV7-2 and TRBJ2-1, with 9 bases lining up with TRBD2. There are 15 residues in the CDR3. V lost 5 bases and J lost 8; bases outside the gene matches: 10. CDR1 SGHTA and CDR2 FQGNSA come from the germline V gene. As DNA, the CDR3 is TGTGCCAGCAGCGCCCCTAGGCGGGGGGGGGATGAGCAGTTCTTC. Its protein is CASSAPRRGGDEQFF. The variable domain in full, with the rest retrieved from reference TRBV7-2 and TRBJ2-1, is GAGVSQSPSNKVTEKGKDVELRCDPISGHTALYWYRQSLGQGLEFLIYFQGNSAPDKSGLPSDRFSAERTGGSVSTLTIQRTQQEDSAVYLCASSAPRRGGDEQFFGPGTRLTVL.

This clonotype was seen a few times. The CDR3 DNA reads TGCAGCGTTGAAAGCTTACTCCAGAACACTGAAGCTTTCTTT. As protein: CSVESLLQNTEAFF. The genes are TRBV29-1 and TRBJ1-1; D gene uncertain. The CDR3 is made up of 14 amino acids. V gave up 2 bases and J gave up 1 base, with 11 bases separating them. Germline loops: CDR1 SQVTM, CDR2 ANQGSEA.

The gene calls are TRBV4-3 and TRBJ2-7; perhaps TRBD2 as D (6 bases). Deletions cut 4 bases from V and 1 base from J, with 14 bases between. Per the germline V gene, CDR1 is LGHNA and CDR2 is YSLEER. This CDR3 is built from 15 residues. Here the CDR3 reads CASSRDRDLSYEQYF. In DNA, the CDR3 is TGCGCCAGCAGCCGAGATAGGGACTTGTCCTACGAGCAGTACTTC.

Many counts were recorded for this clonotype. The chain uses TRBV28 and TRBJ2-7; possible D gene TRBD1, 5 bases. Germline V gene sequence: CDR1 MDHEN, CDR2 SYDVKM. Between the trimmed V and J ends, which lost 7 bases and 0 bases, there was a span of 19 bases. This CDR3 region has 16 residues. Here the CDR3 reads CASKPVGQASSYEQYF. The DNA of the CDR3 is TGTGCCAGCAAACCCGTGGGGCAGGCAAGCTCCTACGAGCAGTACTTC.

The V and J genes are TRBV6-5 and TRBJ1-1, with D unclear. The CDR3 runs 14 residues. The germline V gene has CDR1 MNHEY and CDR2 SVGAGI. Between the trimmed V and J ends, which lost 4 bases and 7 bases, there was a span of 16 bases. Here the CDR3 DNA reads TGTGCCAGCAGTTGGCAGGACGGACCAGATGAAGCTTTCTTT. Translating gives CASSWQDGPDEAFF.

This clonotype was picked up one time. The chain carries TRBV5-1 and TRBJ1-2; D call uncertain. Germline loops: CDR1 SGHRS, CDR2 YFSETQ. This CDR3 spans 15 amino acids. Trimming shortened V by 0 bases and J by 2 bases, and 11 bases separated the two germline ends. The CDR3 sequence: CASSLGGTENYGYTF. CDR3 coding DNA: TGCGCCAGCAGCTTGGGCGGCACAGAAAACTATGGCTACACCTTC.

This clonotype was seen a few times. The chain has TRBV7-9 and TRBJ2-4; 9 bases are a match to TRBD2. This CDR3 is 15 amino acids long. CDR1 and CDR2 (germline): SEHNR, FQNEAQ (reference sequence). The junction had 11 bases not matched to a gene; V was cut back by 6 bases and J by 8 bases. The CDR3 DNA is TGTGCCAGCAGTTACGGCTTGCGGGAGGGCCACATTCAGTACTTC. This sequence encodes CASSYGLREGHIQYF.

There are many counts of this clonotype. The chain carries TRBV4-1 and TRBJ1-2; D not certain. The CDR3 is made up of 15 amino acids. The germline V and J ends were trimmed by 3 bases and 0 bases, with 11 bases remaining between them. Germline V CDR1 and CDR2: MGHRA, YSYEKL. The CDR3 is CASSQAQDANYGYTF. The CDR3 DNA sequence: TGCGCCAGCAGCCAGGCCCAGGACGCTAACTATGGCTACACCTTC.

Points on this clonotype: This may stem from a read error, because a much larger clone lies one nucleotide away. The chain has TRBV29-1 and TRBJ2-7; TRBD2 matches at 14 bases. The CDR3 totals 16 residues. Losses at the gene ends were 4 bases for V and 7 bases for J; bases not matched to a gene: 12. Germline V CDR1 and CDR2: SQVTM, ANQGSEA. The DNA of the CDR3 is TGCAGCGTTGTGCGACTAGCGGGAGGGCCGTACAATGAGCAGTACTTC. Residues: CSVVRLAGGPYNEQYF.

Note on this clonotype: A read error may produce the germline difference seen at one junction end. The V call is TRBV6-1, the J call TRBJ2-1; no clear D. Germline V CDR1 and CDR2: MNHNS, SASEGT. The CDR3 loop spans 13 amino acids. The chain's CDR3 is CANSEGMATEQFF. CDR3 bases: TGTGCCAACAGTGAAGGAATGGCAACTGAGCAGTTCTTC.

The V and J genes are TRBV20-1 and TRBJ2-7, with D possibly being TRBD2 (5 bases). V lost 0 bases, J lost 3 bases, and 18 bases lay in between. Germline values: CDR1 DFQATT, CDR2 SNEGSKA (reference sequence). The CDR3 runs to 16 residues. CDR3 DNA: TGCAGTGCTAGAGATGGGGAGTTCTCGATACTCTACGAGCAGTACTTC. Amino acids: CSARDGEFSILYEQYF.